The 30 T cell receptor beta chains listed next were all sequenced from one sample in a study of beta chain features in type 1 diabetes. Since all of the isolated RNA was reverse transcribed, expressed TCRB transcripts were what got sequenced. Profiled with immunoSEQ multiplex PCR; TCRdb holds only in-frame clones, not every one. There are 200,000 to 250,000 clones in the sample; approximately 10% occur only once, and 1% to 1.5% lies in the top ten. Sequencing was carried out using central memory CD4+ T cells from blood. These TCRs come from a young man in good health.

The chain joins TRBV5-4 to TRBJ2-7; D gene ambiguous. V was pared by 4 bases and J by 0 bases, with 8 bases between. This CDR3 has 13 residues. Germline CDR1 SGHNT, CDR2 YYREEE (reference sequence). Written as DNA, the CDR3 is TGTGCCAGCAGCGCCATTAGCTCCTACGAGCAGTACTTC. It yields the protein CASSAISSYEQYF.

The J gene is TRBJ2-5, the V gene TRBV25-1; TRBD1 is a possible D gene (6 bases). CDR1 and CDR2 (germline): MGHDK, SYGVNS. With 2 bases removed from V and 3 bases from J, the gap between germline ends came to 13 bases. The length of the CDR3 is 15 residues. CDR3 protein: CASSERDTKEETQYF. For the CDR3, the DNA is TGTGCCAGCAGTGAACGGGACACCAAAGAAGAGACCCAGTACTTC.

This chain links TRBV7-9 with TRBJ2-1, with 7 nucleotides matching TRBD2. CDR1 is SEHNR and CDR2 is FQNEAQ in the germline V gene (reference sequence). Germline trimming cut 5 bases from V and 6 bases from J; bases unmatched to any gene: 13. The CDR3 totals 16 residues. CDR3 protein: CASSPPASGFSNEQFF. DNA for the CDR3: TGTGCCAGCAGCCCCCCGGCTAGCGGTTTTTCCAATGAGCAGTTCTTC.

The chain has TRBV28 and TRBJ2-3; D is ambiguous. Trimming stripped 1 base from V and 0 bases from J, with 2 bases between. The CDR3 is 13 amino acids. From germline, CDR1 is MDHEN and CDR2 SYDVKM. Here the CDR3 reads CASSLYSTDTQYF. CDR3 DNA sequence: TGTGCCAGCAGTTTATACAGCACAGATACGCAGTATTTT.

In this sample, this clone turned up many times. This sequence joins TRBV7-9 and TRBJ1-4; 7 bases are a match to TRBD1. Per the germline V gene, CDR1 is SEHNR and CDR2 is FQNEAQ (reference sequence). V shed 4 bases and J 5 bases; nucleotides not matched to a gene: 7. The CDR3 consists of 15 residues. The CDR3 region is CASSSDRRQNEKLFF. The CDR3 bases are TGTGCCAGCAGCTCGGACAGGAGACAAAATGAAAAACTGTTTTTT.

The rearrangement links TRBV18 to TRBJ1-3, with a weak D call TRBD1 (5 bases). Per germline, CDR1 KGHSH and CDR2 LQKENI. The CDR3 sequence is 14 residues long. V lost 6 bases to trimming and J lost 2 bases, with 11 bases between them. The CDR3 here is CASSTGETGNTIYF. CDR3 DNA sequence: TGTGCCAGCTCGACGGGGGAGACTGGAAACACCATATATTTT.

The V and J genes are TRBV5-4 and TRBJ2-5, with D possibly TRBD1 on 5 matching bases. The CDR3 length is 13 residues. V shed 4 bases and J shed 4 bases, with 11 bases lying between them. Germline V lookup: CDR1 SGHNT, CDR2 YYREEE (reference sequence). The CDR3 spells CASSADSPETQYF. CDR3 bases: TGTGCCAGCAGCGCCGACAGTCCAGAGACCCAGTACTTC.

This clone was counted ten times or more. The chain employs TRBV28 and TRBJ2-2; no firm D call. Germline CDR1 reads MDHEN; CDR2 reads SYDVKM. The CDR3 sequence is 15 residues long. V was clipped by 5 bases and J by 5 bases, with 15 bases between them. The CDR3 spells CASSQQQGRTGELFF. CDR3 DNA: TGTGCCAGCAGTCAGCAGCAAGGAAGGACCGGGGAGCTGTTTTTT.

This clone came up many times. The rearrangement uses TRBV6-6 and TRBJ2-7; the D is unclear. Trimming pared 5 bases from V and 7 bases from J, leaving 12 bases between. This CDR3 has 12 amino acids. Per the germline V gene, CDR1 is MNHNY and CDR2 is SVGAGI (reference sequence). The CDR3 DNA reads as TGTGCCAGCAGTCCCCCAGGAGAAGAGCAGTACTTC. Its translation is CASSPPGEEQYF.

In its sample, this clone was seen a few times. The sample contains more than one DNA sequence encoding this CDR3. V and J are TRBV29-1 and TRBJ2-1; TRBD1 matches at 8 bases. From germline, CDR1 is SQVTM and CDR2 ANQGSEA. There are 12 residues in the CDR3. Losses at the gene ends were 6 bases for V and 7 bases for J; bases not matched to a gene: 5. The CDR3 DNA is TGCAGCGTGGACAGGGAAGGGAATGAGCAGTTCTTC. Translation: CSVDREGNEQFF.

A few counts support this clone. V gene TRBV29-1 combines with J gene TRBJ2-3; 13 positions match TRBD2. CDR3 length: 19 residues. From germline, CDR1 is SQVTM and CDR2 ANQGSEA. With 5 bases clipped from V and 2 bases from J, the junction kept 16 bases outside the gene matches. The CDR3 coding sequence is TGCAGCGTTTCTCGCGGGACTAGCGGGACGAAGGTCTTCACAGATACGCAGTATTTT. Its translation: CSVSRGTSGTKVFTDTQYF.

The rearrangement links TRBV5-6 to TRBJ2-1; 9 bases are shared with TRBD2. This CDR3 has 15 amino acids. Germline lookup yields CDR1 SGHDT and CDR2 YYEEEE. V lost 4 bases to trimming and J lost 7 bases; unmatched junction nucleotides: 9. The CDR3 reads CASSTAGGPGNEQFF. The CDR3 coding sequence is TGTGCCAGCAGCACAGCGGGAGGCCCAGGGAATGAGCAGTTCTTC.

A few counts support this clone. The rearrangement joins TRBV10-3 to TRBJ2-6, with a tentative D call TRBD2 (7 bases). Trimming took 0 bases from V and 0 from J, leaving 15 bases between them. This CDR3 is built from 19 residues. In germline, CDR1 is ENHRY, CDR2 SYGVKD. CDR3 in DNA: TGTGCCATCAGTGAGTCGGGGGCTAGCGGTTACTCTGGGGCCAACGTCCTGACTTTC. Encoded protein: CAISESGASGYSGANVLTF.

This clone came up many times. This chain's CDR3 is CASSLPGERKTQYF. The CDR3 DNA follows: TGTGCCAGCAGTTTACCGGGAGAGCGGAAGACCCAGTACTTC. This rearrangement joins TRBV28 to TRBJ2-5, with D perhaps TRBD2 (6 bases). The CDR3 has 14 residues. Germline values: CDR1 MDHEN, CDR2 SYDVKM. V was trimmed by 2 bases and J by 6 bases, leaving 13 bases between them.

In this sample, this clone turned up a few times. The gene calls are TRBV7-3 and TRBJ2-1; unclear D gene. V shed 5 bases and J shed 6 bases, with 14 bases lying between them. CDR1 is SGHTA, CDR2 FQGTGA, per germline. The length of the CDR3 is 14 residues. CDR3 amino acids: CASSLDGRSNEQFF. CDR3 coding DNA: TGTGCCAGCAGCCTCGACGGGCGGAGCAATGAGCAGTTCTTC.

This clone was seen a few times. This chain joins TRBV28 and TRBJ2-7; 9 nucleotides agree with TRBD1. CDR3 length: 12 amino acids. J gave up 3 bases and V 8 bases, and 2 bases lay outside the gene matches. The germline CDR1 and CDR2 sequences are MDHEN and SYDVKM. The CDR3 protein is CASGDRVYEQYF. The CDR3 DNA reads TGTGCCAGCGGGGACAGGGTCTACGAGCAGTACTTC.

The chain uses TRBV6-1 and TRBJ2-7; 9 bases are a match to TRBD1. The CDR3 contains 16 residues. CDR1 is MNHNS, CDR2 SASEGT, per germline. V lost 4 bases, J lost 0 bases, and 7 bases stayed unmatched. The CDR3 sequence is CASSVSGTGSSYEQYF. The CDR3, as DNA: TGTGCCAGCAGTGTATCCGGGACAGGGAGCTCCTACGAGCAGTACTTC.

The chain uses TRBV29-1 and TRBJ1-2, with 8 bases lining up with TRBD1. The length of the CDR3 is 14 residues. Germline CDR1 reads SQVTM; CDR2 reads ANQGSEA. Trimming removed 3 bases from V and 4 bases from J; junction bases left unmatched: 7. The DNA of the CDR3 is TGCAGCGTTGAGGGACAGGCTCTGGCCTATGGCTACACCTTC. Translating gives CSVEGQALAYGYTF.

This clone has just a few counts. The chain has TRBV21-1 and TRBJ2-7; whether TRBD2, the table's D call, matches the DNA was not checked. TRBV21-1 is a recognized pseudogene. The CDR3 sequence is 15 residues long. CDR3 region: CASSKGTSGTHEQYF. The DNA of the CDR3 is TGTGCCAGCAGCAAAGGGACTAGCGGGACCCACGAGCAGTACTTC.

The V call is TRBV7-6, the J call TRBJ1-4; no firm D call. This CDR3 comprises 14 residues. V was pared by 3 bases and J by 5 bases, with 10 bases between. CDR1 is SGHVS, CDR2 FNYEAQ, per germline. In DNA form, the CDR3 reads TGTGCCAGCAGCTTCAAGTTAGGAAATGAAAAACTGTTTTTT. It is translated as CASSFKLGNEKLFF.

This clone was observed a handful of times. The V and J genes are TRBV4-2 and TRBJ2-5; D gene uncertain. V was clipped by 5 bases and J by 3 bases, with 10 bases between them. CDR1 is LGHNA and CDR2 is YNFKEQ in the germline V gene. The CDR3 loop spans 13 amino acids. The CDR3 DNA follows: TGTGCCAGCAGCTTGGCACCGGAAGAGACCCAGTACTTC. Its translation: CASSLAPEETQYF.

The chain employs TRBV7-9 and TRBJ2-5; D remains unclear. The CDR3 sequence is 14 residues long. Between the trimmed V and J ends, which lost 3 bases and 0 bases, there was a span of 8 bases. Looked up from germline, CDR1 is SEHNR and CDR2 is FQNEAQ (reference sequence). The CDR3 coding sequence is TGTGCCAGCAGCTTTACCGCGGACCAAGAGACCCAGTACTTC. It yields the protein CASSFTADQETQYF.

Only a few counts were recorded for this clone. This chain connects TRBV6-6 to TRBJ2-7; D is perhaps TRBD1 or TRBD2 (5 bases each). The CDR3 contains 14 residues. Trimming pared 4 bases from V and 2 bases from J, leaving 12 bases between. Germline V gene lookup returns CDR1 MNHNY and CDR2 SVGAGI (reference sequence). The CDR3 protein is CASSSGTKAYEQYF. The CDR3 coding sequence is TGTGCCAGCAGTTCCGGGACCAAAGCCTACGAGCAGTACTTC.

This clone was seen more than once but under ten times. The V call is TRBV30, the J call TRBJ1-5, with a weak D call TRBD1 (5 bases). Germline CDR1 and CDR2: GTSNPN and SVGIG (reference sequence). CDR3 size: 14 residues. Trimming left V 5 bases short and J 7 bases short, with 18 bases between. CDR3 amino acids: CAWGRVGQWQPQHF. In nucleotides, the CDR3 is TGTGCCTGGGGGCGGGTGGGGCAATGGCAGCCCCAGCATTTT.

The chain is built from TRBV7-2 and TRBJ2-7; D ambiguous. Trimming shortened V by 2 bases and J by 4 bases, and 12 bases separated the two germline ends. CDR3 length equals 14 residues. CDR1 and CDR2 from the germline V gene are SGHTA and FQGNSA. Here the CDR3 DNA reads TGTGCCAGCAGCTTAATATCAGACGGGTACGAGCAGTACTTC. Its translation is CASSLISDGYEQYF.

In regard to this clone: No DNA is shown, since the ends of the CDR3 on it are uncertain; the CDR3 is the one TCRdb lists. The CDR3 loop is CASSFGSGSVYF. The chain couples TRBV7-9 to TRBJ2-7; the table gives TRBD2 as D, unverified against the DNA. The CDR3 length is 12 residues, termini included. The germline CDR1 and CDR2 sequences are SEHNR and FQNEAQ (reference sequence).

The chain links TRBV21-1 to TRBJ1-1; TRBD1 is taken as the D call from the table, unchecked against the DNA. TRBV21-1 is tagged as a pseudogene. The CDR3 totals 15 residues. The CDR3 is CASSKGTGVNTEAFF. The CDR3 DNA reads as TGTGCCAGCAGCAAAGGGACAGGGGTGAACACTGAAGCTTTCTTT.

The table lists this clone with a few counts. CDR3 coding DNA: TGTGCCAGCTCACCAACGGGACAGGGCATTGGAGATACGCAGTATTTT. Translated: CASSPTGQGIGDTQYF. The chain couples TRBV18 to TRBJ2-3; 9 nucleotides align to TRBD1. There are 16 residues in the CDR3. V was clipped by 2 bases and J by 5 bases; unmatched bases: 8. CDR1 and CDR2 (germline): KGHSH, LQKENI.

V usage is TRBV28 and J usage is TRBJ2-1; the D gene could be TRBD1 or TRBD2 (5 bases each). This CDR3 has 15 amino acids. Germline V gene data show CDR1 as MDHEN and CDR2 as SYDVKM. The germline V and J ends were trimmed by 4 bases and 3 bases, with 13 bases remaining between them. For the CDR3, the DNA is TGTGCCAGCAGTTCACCGGGACCGATCTACAATGAGCAGTTCTTC. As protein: CASSSPGPIYNEQFF.

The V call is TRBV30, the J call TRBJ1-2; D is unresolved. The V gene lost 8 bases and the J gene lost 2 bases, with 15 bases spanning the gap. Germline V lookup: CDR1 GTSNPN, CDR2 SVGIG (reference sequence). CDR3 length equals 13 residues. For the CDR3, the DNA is TGTGCCAGTAGTTTTGGCAGAAACTATGGCTACACCTTC. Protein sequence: CASSFGRNYGYTF.